Shown below are 23 T cell receptor beta chains from a single sample sequenced in a study of blood T cell repertoires in COVID-19 (dated by TCRdb to between 2020 and 2021). Library construction relied on the immunoSEQ multiplex PCR assay. TCRdb carries this immuneACCESS record with in-frame sequences only. Its versions omit some clonotypes, under half of them owing to an unresolved V gene in the studies checked, with the rest unexplained. This sample gives 100,000 or so clones in total; 85% of them show up just once. The top ten constitute about 1.8% of the sample. The sequencing input was peripheral blood. The source of these receptors is a woman between 65 and 79 years old with active or convalescent COVID-19.

This clone was detected only once. The chain employs TRBV18 and TRBJ1-4; unclear D gene. Germline V CDR1 and CDR2: KGHSH, LQKENI. V shed 5 bases and J shed 0 bases, with 7 bases lying between them. CDR3 length: 14 amino acids. In nucleotides, the CDR3 is TGTGCCAGCTCAACAGATTCAACTAATGAAAAACTGTTTTTT. Protein product: CASSTDSTNEKLFF.

V usage is TRBV25-1 and J usage is TRBJ2-2, with D unresolved. The CDR3 loop spans 15 amino acids. V dropped 3 bases and J dropped 3 bases, with 11 bases sitting between them. The germline V gene has CDR1 MGHDK and CDR2 SYGVNS. The CDR3, as DNA: TGTGCCAGCAGTGAGCATCTACTCTACACCGGGGAGCTGTTTTTT. It specifies CASSEHLLYTGELFF.

The CDR3 loop is CASSLVSIGELFF. The CDR3 DNA sequence: TGTGCCAGCAGCTTGGTGTCCATCGGGGAGCTGTTTTTT. This chain connects TRBV5-4 to TRBJ2-2, with unresolved D. The germline CDR1 and CDR2 sequences are SGHNT and YYREEE (reference sequence). The CDR3 covers 13 residues. Trimming removed 0 bases at V and 7 bases at J, with 7 bases between.

The CDR3: CASSLSAKQAEQFF. CDR3 nucleotide sequence: TGTGCCAGCAGCTTATCGGCCAAGCAGGCTGAGCAGTTCTTC. V gene TRBV11-2 combines with J gene TRBJ2-1; no firm D call. Germline CDR1 is SGHAT and CDR2 is FQNNGV. Trimming cost V 2 bases and J 9 bases, with 14 bases left between them. The CDR3 has 14 amino acids.

The chain uses TRBV27 and TRBJ1-1; 11 nucleotides match TRBD1. The CDR3 length is 18 residues. The V gene end was trimmed by 0 bases and the J gene end by 0 bases; junction bases not matched to a gene: 6. Germline CDR1 and CDR2: MNHEY and SMNVEV (reference sequence). CDR3 DNA sequence: TGTGCCAGCAGTTTATCGGTTGGGACAGGGGGAGTGAACACTGAAGCTTTCTTT. Protein product: CASSLSVGTGGVNTEAFF.

The chain links TRBV7-9 to TRBJ1-2, with 7 bases aligning to TRBD1. CDR3 length: 16 amino acids. CDR1 and CDR2 (germline): SEHNR, FQNEAQ (reference sequence). V lost 4 bases to trimming and J lost 7 bases; unmatched junction nucleotides: 15. The CDR3 loop is CASSYDRVTSLSGYTF. CDR3 in DNA: TGTGCCAGCAGCTACGACAGGGTGACCTCATTAAGTGGCTACACCTTC.

This rearrangement joins TRBV6-7 to TRBJ2-3; 7 nucleotides line up with TRBD2. TRBV6-7 is noted as an ORF with a role that remains uncertain. This CDR3 contains 14 residues. V was clipped by 7 bases and J by 5 bases; unmatched bases: 9. The DNA of the CDR3 is TGTGCCAGCACCATGGGGGAGGGCCGAGATACGCAGTATTTT. Protein sequence: CASTMGEGRDTQYF.

The chain couples TRBV7-2 to TRBJ2-5; D may be TRBD2 (6 bases). The CDR3 runs to 16 residues. V was trimmed by 5 bases and J by 2 bases, leaving 18 bases between them. Germline values: CDR1 SGHTA, CDR2 FQGNSA. This CDR3 is CASSPRLSGKQETQYF. CDR3 bases: TGTGCCAGCAGCCCAAGACTTAGCGGAAAACAAGAGACCCAGTACTTC.

This clone was observed a handful of times. This chain connects TRBV11-3 to TRBJ1-1; D is unclear. Trimming removed 2 bases from V and 6 bases from J, with 22 bases in between. Germline assignment: CDR1 SGHNT and CDR2 YENEEA. This CDR3 is 17 amino acids long. The CDR3 DNA follows: TGTGCCAGCAGCTTAATGTCTTTATCGAGCTCGGGATCTGAAGCTTTCTTT. Its translation is CASSLMSLSSSGSEAFF.

The CDR3 nucleotides are TGTGCCAGCAGTGACGCCAGGGCCAAAAACATTCAGTACTTC. Residues: CASSDARAKNIQYF. The rearrangement uses TRBV2 and TRBJ2-4; no clear D. The CDR3 spans 14 residues. V was trimmed by 3 bases and J by 1 base, leaving 7 bases between them. Germline V lookup: CDR1 SNHLY, CDR2 FYNNEI.

This chain links TRBV11-2 with TRBJ2-5; no definite D call. V lost 3 bases to trimming and J lost 2 bases, with 13 bases between them. CDR1 SGHAT and CDR2 FQNNGV come from the germline V gene. This CDR3 comprises 15 residues. This CDR3 is CASSLFITLQETQYF. The DNA of the CDR3 is TGTGCCAGCAGCTTGTTCATAACTTTGCAAGAGACCCAGTACTTC.

The V call is TRBV7-2, the J call TRBJ2-3; 7 bases agree with TRBD2. CDR1 is SGHTA, CDR2 FQGNSA, per germline. V lost 3 bases and J lost 3; bases outside the gene matches: 6. CDR3 size: 15 residues. The CDR3 loop is CASSLSGTGTDTQYF. Written as DNA, the CDR3 is TGTGCCAGCAGCTTGAGCGGGACCGGGACAGATACGCAGTATTTT.

The genes are TRBV24-1 and TRBJ1-3, with TRBD1 matching over 7 bases. CDR1 KGHDR and CDR2 SFDVKD come from the germline V gene. This CDR3 comprises 16 residues. The V segment lost 6 bases and the J segment 0 bases; nucleotides outside the gene matches: 7. The CDR3 sequence is CATSHPTGASGNTIYF. In DNA form, the CDR3 reads TGTGCCACCAGTCACCCAACAGGGGCCTCTGGAAACACCATATATTTT.

V is TRBV30 and J is TRBJ2-1, with TRBD2 identical over 8 bases. The CDR3 totals 13 residues. The V and J ends lost 0 bases and 7 bases, in that order; junction bases with no gene match: 2. CDR1 and CDR2 (germline): GTSNPN, SVGIG (reference sequence). CDR3 region: CAWSVGTRNEQFF. The DNA of the CDR3 is TGTGCCTGGAGTGTAGGGACTAGGAATGAGCAGTTCTTC.

The V gene is TRBV14, the J gene TRBJ2-3; D unresolved. The V gene's germline CDR1 is SGHDN and CDR2 FVKESK. V lost 0 bases and J 2 bases, leaving 18 bases between the germline ends. This CDR3 is built from 18 residues. This CDR3 is CASSQDRNWASYTDTQYF. The CDR3 DNA reads as TGTGCCAGCAGCCAAGATCGTAATTGGGCATCTTACACAGATACGCAGTATTTT.

The CDR3, as DNA: TGTGCCACCAGCAGACCCAGCTCGGGGTCTACTCTCAACTATGGCTACACCTTC. This gives the protein CATSRPSSGSTLNYGYTF. V usage is TRBV15 and J usage is TRBJ1-2; no clear D gene. CDR1 and CDR2 from the germline V gene are LNHNV and YYDKDF (reference sequence). V lost 2 bases, J lost 2 bases, and 21 bases lay in between. CDR3 length: 18 amino acids.

This chain connects TRBV3-1 (or the pseudogene TRBV3-2) to TRBJ2-1, with 7 bases fitting TRBD1. The germline V gene encodes CDR1 LGHDT and CDR2 YNNKEL (reference sequence). Trimming removed 0 bases from V and 6 bases from J; junction bases left unmatched: 5. There are 15 residues in the CDR3. The CDR3 bases are TGTGCCAGCAGCCAAGAGGGAAAGGGGGCCAATGAGCAGTTCTTC. This gives the protein CASSQEGKGANEQFF.

This rearrangement joins TRBV19 to TRBJ2-1; 8 nucleotides line up with TRBD2. Germline V gene lookup returns CDR1 LNHDA and CDR2 SQIVND (reference sequence). V lost 6 bases and J lost 4; bases outside the gene matches: 8. CDR3 length equals 15 residues. The CDR3 here is CASRPLAGGYNEQFF. The CDR3 DNA sequence: TGTGCCAGTAGGCCTCTGGCGGGAGGATACAATGAGCAGTTCTTC.

V and J are TRBV2 and TRBJ2-7; a weak D match, TRBD1 (5 bases). In germline, CDR1 is SNHLY, CDR2 FYNNEI. V dropped 4 bases and J dropped 4 bases, with 8 bases sitting between them. The CDR3 has 12 amino acids. CDR3 nucleotide sequence: TGTGCCAGCAGTGCCAGGGTATACGAGCAGTACTTC. This gives the protein CASSARVYEQYF.

This clone was seen more than once but under ten times. The chain carries TRBV23-1 and TRBJ1-2; TRBD1 might be the D (5 bases). TRBV23-1 is marked as an open reading frame, function uncertain. The V end lost 6 bases, the J end lost 2 bases, and 10 bases lay between the germline ends. This CDR3 has 13 residues. The CDR3 nucleotides are TGCGCCAGCAGGAAGACAGAGAACTATGGCTACACCTTC. Residues: CASRKTENYGYTF.

CDR3 sequence (DNA): TGCGCCCGCGGGACGGGACAGGGGGGAACCGGGGAGCTGTTTTTT. Encoded protein: CARGTGQGGTGELFF. The V call is TRBV5-1, the J call TRBJ2-2; 11 nucleotides agree with TRBD1. Germline V gives CDR1 SGHRS, CDR2 YFSETQ. The trim removed 10 bases at V and 5 bases at J, leaving 10 bases unmatched. CDR3 size: 15 residues.

The chain joins TRBV2 to TRBJ2-3; D is ambiguous. Trimming shortened V by 3 bases and J by 2 bases, and 12 bases separated the two germline ends. Germline V lookup: CDR1 SNHLY, CDR2 FYNNEI. The CDR3 length is 15 residues. In DNA, the CDR3 is TGTGCCAGCAGTGAGTTTGTGGGCTTCACAGATACGCAGTATTTT. This encodes CASSEFVGFTDTQYF.

The J gene is TRBJ1-1, the V gene TRBV3-1 (or the pseudogene TRBV3-2), with D perhaps TRBD1 (5 bases). Germline V gives CDR1 LGHDT, CDR2 YNNKEL (reference sequence). This CDR3 region has 15 residues. V lost 5 bases to trimming and J lost 0 bases, with 13 bases between them. Written as DNA, the CDR3 is TGTGCCAGCAGCTCAGGACAACTAATGAACACTGAAGCTTTCTTT. Its protein is CASSSGQLMNTEAFF.